A selection of T cell receptor beta chains follows, all from one sample in a study of T cell responses to AZD1222 COVID-19 vaccine. Profiled with immunoSEQ multiplex PCR; TCRdb holds only in-frame clones, not every one. The sample carries roughly 77,000 clones, 90% recorded once. The material sequenced was peripheral blood, taken on day 0 of AZD1222 vaccination. These receptors all stem from an adult in good health. Both conserved end residues are part of each CDR3. The D gene is left open where the match is weak. Clone sizes are given selectively: once, few, many, or a class where the clone is expanded.

abundance | j_gene | v_gene | d_gene | CDR3aa | CDR3nt
- | TRBJ2-2 | TRBV28 | - | CASSPLVETGELFF | TGTGCCAGCAGCCCTCTAGTCGAGACCGGGGAGCTGTTTTTT
- | TRBJ1-1 | TRBV18 | - | CASSPTRQLTEAFF | TGTGCCAGCTCACCAACCCGGCAGCTCACTGAAGCTTTCTTT
- | TRBJ2-3 | TRBV15 | - | CATSSGLAGISTDTQYF | TGTGCCACCAGCAGTGGCCTCGCGGGGATTAGCACAGATACGCAGTATTTT
- | TRBJ1-1 | TRBV7-2 | - | CASSLVQGRNFLNTEAFF | TGTGCCAGCAGCTTAGTTCAGGGGCGTAATTTTTTGAACACTGAAGCTTTCTTT
- | TRBJ2-7 | TRBV6-6 | - | CASSPSSYEQYF | TGTGCCAGCAGTCCCAGCTCCTACGAGCAGTACTTC
- | TRBJ2-7 | TRBV10-2 | - | CASRIGTRGDYEQYF | TGCGCCAGCAGGATCGGGACCCGCGGGGATTACGAGCAGTACTTC
- | TRBJ2-1 | TRBV5-5 | - | CASSSGPQQFF | TGTGCCAGCAGCTCCGGGCCCCAGCAGTTCTTC
few | TRBJ2-2 | TRBV4-3 | - | CASSQETDNTGELFF | TGCGCCAGCAGCCAGGAAACAGACAACACCGGGGAGCTGTTTTTT
- | TRBJ2-5 | TRBV5-6 | - | CASSEAGAAVTKTQYF | TGTGCCAGCTCGGAGGCGGGGGCCGCCGTAACCAAGACCCAGTACTTC
once | TRBJ2-5 | TRBV2 | - | CASSEGTAKKETQYF | TGTGCCAGCAGTGAAGGGACAGCAAAAAAAGAGACCCAGTACTTC
- | TRBJ2-5 | TRBV9 | TRBD1 | CASSVGSGQGLRETQYF | TGTGCCAGCAGCGTAGGATCGGGACAGGGTTTAAGGGAGACCCAGTACTTC
- | TRBJ1-1 | TRBV12-5 | - | CASGLVHAEGGVTEAFF | TGTGCTAGTGGTTTGGTACACGCAGAGGGGGGGGTCACTGAAGCTTTCTTT
- | TRBJ1-4 | TRBV5-1 | - | CASSFMGFANEKLFF | TGCGCCAGCAGCTTTATGGGGTTTGCGAATGAAAAACTGTTTTTT
- | TRBJ1-6 | TRBV4-3 | - | CASSQDTANNSPLHF | TGCGCCAGCAGCCAAGATACAGCTAATAATTCACCCCTCCACTTT
- | TRBJ2-7 | TRBV5-6 | - | CASSLGGKFSYEQYF | TGTGCCAGCAGCTTGGGCGGGAAGTTCTCCTACGAGCAGTACTTC
- | TRBJ2-7 | TRBV11-3 | TRBD1 | CASSRGTGNYEQYF | TGTGCCAGCAGCCGGGGGACAGGGAACTACGAGCAGTACTTC
- | TRBJ1-5 | TRBV6-5 | - | CASSYSSRGQPQHF | TGTGCCAGCAGTTACTCGAGTCGAGGTCAGCCCCAGCATTTT
- | TRBJ1-6 | TRBV3-1/TRBV3-2 | - | CASSQEWGAYSPLHF | TGTGCCAGCAGCCAAGAATGGGGGGCTTATTCACCCCTCCACTTT
- | TRBJ1-2 | TRBV28 | - | CASSLSQAANYGYTF | TGTGCCAGCAGTTTATCCCAGGCTGCTAACTATGGCTACACCTTC
once | TRBJ2-3 | TRBV11-2 | TRBD2 | CASSFGLAGVPTDTQYF | TGTGCCAGCAGCTTCGGACTAGCGGGGGTCCCCACAGATACGCAGTATTTT
- | TRBJ2-7 | TRBV29-1 | TRBD1 | CSVEADRGLAYEQYF | TGCAGCGTTGAAGCGGACAGGGGGCTCGCCTACGAGCAGTACTTC
once | TRBJ1-2 | TRBV5-1 | TRBD1 | CASSEGGQGSIGGYTF | TGCGCCAGCAGCGAAGGGGGACAGGGATCAATAGGTGGCTACACCTTC
- | TRBJ1-5 | TRBV28 | - | CASGRGMGSNQPQHF | TGTGCCAGCGGAAGGGGGATGGGTAGCAATCAGCCCCAGCATTTT
- | TRBJ1-1 | TRBV9 | - | CASSPRMGGSTEAFF | TGTGCCAGCAGCCCCCGTATGGGGGGCTCAACTGAAGCTTTCTTT
once | TRBJ1-1 | TRBV28 | TRBD1 | CASGMTGTLHTEAFF | TGTGCCAGCGGGATGACAGGGACCCTCCACACTGAAGCTTTCTTT